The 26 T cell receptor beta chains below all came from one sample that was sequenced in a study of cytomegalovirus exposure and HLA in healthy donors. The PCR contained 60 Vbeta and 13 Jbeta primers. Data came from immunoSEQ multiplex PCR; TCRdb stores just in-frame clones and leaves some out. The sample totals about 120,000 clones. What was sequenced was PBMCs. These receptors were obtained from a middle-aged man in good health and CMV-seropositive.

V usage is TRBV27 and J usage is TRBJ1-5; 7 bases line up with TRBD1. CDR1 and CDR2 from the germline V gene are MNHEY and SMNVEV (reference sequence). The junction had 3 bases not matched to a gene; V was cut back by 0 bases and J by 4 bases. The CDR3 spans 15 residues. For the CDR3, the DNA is TGTGCCAGCAGTTTATCAGGGACAGAAAATCAGCCCCAGCATTTT. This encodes CASSLSGTENQPQHF.

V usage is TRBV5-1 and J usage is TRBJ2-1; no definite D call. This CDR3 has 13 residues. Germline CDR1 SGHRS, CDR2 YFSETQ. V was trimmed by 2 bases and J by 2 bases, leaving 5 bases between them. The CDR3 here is CASSFFTYNEQFF. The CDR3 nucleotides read TGCGCCAGCAGCTTCTTTACCTACAATGAGCAGTTCTTC.

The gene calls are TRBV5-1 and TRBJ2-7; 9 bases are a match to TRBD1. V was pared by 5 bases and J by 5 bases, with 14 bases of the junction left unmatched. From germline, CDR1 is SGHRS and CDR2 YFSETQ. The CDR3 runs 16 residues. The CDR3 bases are TGCGCCAGCAGTGGAGGCCGGGACAGGGAAGAGAACGAGCAGTACTTC. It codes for CASSGGRDREENEQYF.

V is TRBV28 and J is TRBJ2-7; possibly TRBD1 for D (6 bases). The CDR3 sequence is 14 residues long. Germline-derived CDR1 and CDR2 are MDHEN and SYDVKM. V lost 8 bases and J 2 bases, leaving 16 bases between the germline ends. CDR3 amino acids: CASVGLDRAYEQYF. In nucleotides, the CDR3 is TGTGCCAGCGTAGGATTGGACAGAGCCTACGAGCAGTACTTC.

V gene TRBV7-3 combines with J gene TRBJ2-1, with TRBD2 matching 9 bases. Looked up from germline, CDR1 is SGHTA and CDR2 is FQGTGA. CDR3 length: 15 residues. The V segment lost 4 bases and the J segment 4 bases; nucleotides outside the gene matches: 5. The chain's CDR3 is CASSSTSGPYNEQFF. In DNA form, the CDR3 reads TGTGCCAGCAGCTCGACTAGCGGACCTTACAATGAGCAGTTCTTC.

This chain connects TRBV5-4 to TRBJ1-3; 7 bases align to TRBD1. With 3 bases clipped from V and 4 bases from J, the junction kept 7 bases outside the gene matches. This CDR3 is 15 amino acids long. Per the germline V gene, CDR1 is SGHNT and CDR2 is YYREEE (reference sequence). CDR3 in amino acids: CASSWDATGGNTIYF. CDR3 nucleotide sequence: TGTGCCAGCAGCTGGGACGCGACAGGGGGAAACACCATATATTTT.

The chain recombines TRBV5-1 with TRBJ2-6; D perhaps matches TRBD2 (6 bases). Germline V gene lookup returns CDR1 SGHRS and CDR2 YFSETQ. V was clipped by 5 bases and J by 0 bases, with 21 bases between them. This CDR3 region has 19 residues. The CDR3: CASRMTPGLIPSGANVLTF. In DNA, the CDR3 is TGCGCCAGCAGGATGACTCCGGGACTTATCCCCTCTGGGGCCAACGTCCTGACTTTC. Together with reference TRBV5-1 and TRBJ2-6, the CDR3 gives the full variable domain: KAGVTQTPRYLIKTRGQQVTLSCSPISGHRSVSWYQQTPGQGLQFLFEYFSETQRNKGNFPGRFSGRQFSNSRSEMNVSTLELGDSALYLCASRMTPGLIPSGANVLTFGAGSRLTVL.

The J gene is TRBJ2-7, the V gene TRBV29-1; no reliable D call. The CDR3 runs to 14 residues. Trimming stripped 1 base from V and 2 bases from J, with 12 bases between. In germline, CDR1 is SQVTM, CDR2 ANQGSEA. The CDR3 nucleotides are TGCAGCGTTGAAGGCGGAACGACTCCCTACGAGCAGTACTTC. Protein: CSVEGGTTPYEQYF.

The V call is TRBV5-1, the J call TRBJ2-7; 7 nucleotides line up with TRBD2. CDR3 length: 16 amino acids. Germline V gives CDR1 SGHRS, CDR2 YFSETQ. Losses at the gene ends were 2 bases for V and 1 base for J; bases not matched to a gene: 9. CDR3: CASSLDIPGLSYEQYF. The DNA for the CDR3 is TGCGCCAGCAGCTTAGATATACCGGGACTATCCTACGAGCAGTACTTC.

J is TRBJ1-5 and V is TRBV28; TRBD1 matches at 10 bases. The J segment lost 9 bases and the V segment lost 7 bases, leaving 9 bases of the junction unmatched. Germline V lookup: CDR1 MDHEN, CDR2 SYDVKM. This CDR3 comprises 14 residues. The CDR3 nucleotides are TGTGCCAGCATCCAAGACAGGGGGCGTATGCCCCAGCATTTT. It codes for CASIQDRGRMPQHF.

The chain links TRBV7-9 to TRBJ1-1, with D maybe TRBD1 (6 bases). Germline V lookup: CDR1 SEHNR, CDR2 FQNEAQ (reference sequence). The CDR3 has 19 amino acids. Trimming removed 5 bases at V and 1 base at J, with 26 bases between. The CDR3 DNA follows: TGTGCCAGCAGCCTACAAGGAAGCCCATTACAGGGCCCGAACACTGAAGCTTTCTTT. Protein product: CASSLQGSPLQGPNTEAFF.

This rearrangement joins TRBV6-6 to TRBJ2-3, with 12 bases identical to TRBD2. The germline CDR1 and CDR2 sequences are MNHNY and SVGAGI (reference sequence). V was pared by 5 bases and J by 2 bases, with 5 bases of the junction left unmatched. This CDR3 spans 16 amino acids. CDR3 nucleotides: TGTGCCAGCAGTGCACTAGCGGGAGGAACCACAGATACGCAGTATTTT. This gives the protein CASSALAGGTTDTQYF.

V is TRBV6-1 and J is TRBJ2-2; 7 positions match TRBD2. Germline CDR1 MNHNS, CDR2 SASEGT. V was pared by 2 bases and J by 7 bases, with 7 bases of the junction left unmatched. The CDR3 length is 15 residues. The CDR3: CASSESPSGYGELFF. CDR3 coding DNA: TGTGCCAGCAGTGAATCCCCTAGCGGTTACGGGGAGCTGTTTTTT.

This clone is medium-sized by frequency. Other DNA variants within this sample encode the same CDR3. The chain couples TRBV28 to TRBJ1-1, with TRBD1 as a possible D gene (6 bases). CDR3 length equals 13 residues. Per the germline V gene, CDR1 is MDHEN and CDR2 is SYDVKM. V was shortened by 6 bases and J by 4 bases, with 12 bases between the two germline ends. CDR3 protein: CASSNREGTEAFF. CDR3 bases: TGTGCCAGCAGCAACAGGGAGGGCACTGAAGCTTTCTTT.

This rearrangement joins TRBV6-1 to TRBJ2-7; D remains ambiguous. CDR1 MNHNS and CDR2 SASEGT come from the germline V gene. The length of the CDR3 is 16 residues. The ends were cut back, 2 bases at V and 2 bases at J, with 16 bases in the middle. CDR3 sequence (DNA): TGTGCCAGCAGTGAAAAAGAGAGAGAGAACCCCTACGAGCAGTACTTC. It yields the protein CASSEKERENPYEQYF.

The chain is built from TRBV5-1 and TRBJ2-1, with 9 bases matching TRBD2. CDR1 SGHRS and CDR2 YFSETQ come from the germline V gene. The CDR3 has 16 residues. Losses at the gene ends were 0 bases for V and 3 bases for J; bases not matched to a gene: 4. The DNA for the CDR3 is TGCGCCAGCAGCTTGGCGACTAGCGGATACTACAATGAGCAGTTCTTC. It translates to CASSLATSGYYNEQFF.

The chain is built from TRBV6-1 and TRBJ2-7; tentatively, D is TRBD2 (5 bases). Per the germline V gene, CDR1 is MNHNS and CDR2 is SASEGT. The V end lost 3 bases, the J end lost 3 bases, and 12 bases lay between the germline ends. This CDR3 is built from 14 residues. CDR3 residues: CASSDSWGVYEQYF. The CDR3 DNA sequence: TGTGCCAGCAGTGATTCGTGGGGAGTCTACGAGCAGTACTTC.

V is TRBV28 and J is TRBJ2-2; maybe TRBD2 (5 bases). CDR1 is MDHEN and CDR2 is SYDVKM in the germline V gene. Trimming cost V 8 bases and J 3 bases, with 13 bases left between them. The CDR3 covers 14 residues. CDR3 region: CASGPPGYTGELFF. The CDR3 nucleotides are TGTGCCAGCGGGCCTCCGGGGTACACCGGGGAGCTGTTTTTT.

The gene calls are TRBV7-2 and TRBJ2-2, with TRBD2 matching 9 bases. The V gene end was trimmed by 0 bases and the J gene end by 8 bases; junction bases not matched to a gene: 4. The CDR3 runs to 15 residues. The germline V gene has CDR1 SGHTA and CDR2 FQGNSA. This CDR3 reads CASSLAASGNGELFF. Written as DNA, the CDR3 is TGTGCCAGCAGCTTAGCGGCTAGCGGGAATGGGGAGCTGTTTTTT.

The CDR3 here is CASSQDLQGAQDEKLFF. The CDR3 DNA is TGCGCCAGCAGCCAAGACCTACAGGGGGCGCAGGATGAAAAACTGTTTTTT. V usage is TRBV4-1 and J usage is TRBJ1-4, with TRBD1 matching 9 bases. The CDR3 length is 17 residues. The trim removed 0 bases at V and 6 bases at J, leaving 8 bases unmatched. Germline CDR1 and CDR2: MGHRA and YSYEKL.

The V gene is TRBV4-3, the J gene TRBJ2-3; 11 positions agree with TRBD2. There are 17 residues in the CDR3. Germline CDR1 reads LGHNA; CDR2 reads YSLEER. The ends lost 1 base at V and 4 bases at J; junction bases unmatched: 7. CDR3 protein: CASSQASASGRSDTQYF. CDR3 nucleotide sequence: TGCGCCAGCAGCCAAGCCTCTGCTAGCGGGAGGTCAGATACGCAGTATTTT.

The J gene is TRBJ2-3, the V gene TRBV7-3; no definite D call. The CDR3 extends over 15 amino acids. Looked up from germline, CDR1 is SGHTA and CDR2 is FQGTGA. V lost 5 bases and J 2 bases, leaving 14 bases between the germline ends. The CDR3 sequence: CASSLRADSTDTQYF. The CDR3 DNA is TGTGCCAGCAGCCTAAGGGCTGATTCCACAGATACGCAGTATTTT.

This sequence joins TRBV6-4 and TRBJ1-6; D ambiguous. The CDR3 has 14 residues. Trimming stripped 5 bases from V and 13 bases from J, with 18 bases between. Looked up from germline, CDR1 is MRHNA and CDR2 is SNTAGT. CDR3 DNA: TGTGCCAGCAGTCGTGACTCCACGTACGGTCCCCTCCACTTT. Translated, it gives CASSRDSTYGPLHF.

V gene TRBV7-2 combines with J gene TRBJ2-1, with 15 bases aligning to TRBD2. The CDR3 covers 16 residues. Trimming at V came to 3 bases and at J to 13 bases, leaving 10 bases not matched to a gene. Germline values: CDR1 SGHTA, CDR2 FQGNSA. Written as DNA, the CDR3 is TGTGCCAGCAGCTTCATAGGACTAGCGGGAGGGGGGGAACAGTTCTTC. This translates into CASSFIGLAGGGEQFF. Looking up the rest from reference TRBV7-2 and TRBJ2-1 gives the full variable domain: GAGVSQSPSNKVTEKGKDVELRCDPISGHTALYWYRQSLGQGLEFLIYFQGNSAPDKSGLPSDRFSAERTGGSVSTLTIQRTQQEDSAVYLCASSFIGLAGGGEQFFGPGTRLTVL.

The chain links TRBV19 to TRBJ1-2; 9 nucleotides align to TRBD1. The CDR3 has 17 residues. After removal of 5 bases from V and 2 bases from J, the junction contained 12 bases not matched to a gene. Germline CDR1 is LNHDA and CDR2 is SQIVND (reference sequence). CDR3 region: CASSSWWGQGLNYGYTF. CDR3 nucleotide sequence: TGTGCCAGTAGTTCCTGGTGGGGACAGGGACTAAACTATGGCTACACCTTC.

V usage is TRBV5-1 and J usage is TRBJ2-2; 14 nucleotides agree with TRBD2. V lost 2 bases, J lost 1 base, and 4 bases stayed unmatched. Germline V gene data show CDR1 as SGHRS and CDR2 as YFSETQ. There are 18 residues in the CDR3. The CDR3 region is CASSFGTSGRGNTGELFF. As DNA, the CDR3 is TGCGCCAGCAGCTTCGGGACTAGCGGGAGAGGGAACACCGGGGAGCTGTTTTTT.